This T cell receptor (beta chain) originates from a study of TIL therapy for anti-PD-1-resistant metastatic lung cancer. Study overall: Half of patients were current or former smokers.

About this clone itself: Its antigen is as yet unknown.

In germline, CDR1 is MDHEN, CDR2 SYDVKM. The V and J ends lost 2 bases and 4 bases respectively, with 8 bases between them. The CDR3 runs to 13 residues. Study-wide results and caveats: TIL clonotype persistence in blood showed no apparent association with response.

The time point denotes: pre-treatment sample, taken before nivolumab and TIL therapy. This was the immunoSEQ v3 assay. Only in-frame clones appear in the TCRdb table, and some are missing; sequencing was by immunoSEQ multiplex PCR. The profile shows tens of thousands of clones, approximately 86% of them singletons. The specimen was blood, collected at baseline. The sequence was collected from a person aged 25-85 years with non-small cell lung cancer. V and J are TRBV28 and TRBJ1-1, with D hard to call. Here the CDR3 reads CASSLGEITEAFF. The CDR3 DNA sequence: TGTGCCAGCAGTTTAGGGGAGATCACTGAAGCTTTCTTT.